This is a list of T cell receptor beta chains from one sample in a study of identical twins. TCRdb analysed the 5' RACE reads with MiXCR anew, one entry per CDR3 protein. The data contain about 220,000 distinct CDR3 sequences, about 7.5% of them seen just once; the ten biggest clones take up around 2.1%. This same sample was also part of a study on yellow fever vaccine responses in identical twins.

The material sequenced was memory (CD45RO+) T cells sorted from blood. All receptors derive from a woman aged 18-29 years in good health. Each CDR3 is given with its conserved first and last residue. A D gene is named only where the DNA matches it firmly. Clone size is not always given. Where it is, it says once, few, many or a class for expanded clones.

CDR3: CASRPGTGREKLFF; DNA: TGTGCCAGCAGACCCGGGACAGGGCGCGAAAAACTGTTTTTT; size: NA; J: TRBJ1-4; D: TRBD1; V: TRBV6-1
CDR3: CASSLSGWTEAFF; DNA: TGTGCCAGCAGCTTGTCAGGTTGGACTGAAGCTTTCTTT; size: few; J: TRBJ1-1; D: NA; V: TRBV5-5
CDR3: CSAREGWGSGNTIYF; DNA: TGCAGTGCCAGAGAGGGGTGGGGGTCTGGAAACACCATATATTTT; size: many; J: TRBJ1-3; D: NA; V: TRBV20-1
CDR3: CASSEWGYNEQFF; DNA: TGTGCCAGCAGTGAATGGGGATACAATGAGCAGTTCTTC; size: NA; J: TRBJ2-1; D: NA; V: TRBV2
CDR3: CASSLVDTGTDGYTF; DNA: TGCGCCAGCAGCTTGGTGGACACAGGGACGGATGGCTACACCTTC; size: many; J: TRBJ1-2; D: NA; V: TRBV5-1
CDR3: CASSFRTGGDNSPLHF; DNA: TGTGCCAGCAGCTTCAGGACAGGGGGAGATAATTCACCCCTCCACTTT; size: few; J: TRBJ1-6; D: TRBD1; V: TRBV7-9
CDR3: CASRAPGQGRPGYTF; DNA: TGTGCCAGCCGAGCCCCGGGACAGGGGAGGCCTGGCTACACCTTC; size: NA; J: TRBJ1-2; D: TRBD1; V: TRBV27
CDR3: CASISLKLAETVYNEQFF; DNA: TGCGCCAGCATCTCGCTCAAATTAGCGGAGACCGTCTACAATGAGCAGTTCTTC; size: many; J: TRBJ2-1; D: NA; V: TRBV5-1
CDR3: CASSLRTTGKETQYF; DNA: TGTGCCAGCAGCCTGAGGACTACCGGTAAAGAGACCCAGTACTTC; size: few; J: TRBJ2-5; D: NA; V: TRBV7-2
CDR3: CASSKTSRVDTQYF; DNA: TGTGCCAGCAGCAAGACTTCCAGGGTTGATACGCAGTATTTT; size: few; J: TRBJ2-3; D: NA; V: TRBV5-4
CDR3: CASSLDFFSYEQYF; DNA: TGTGCCAGCAGCTTAGACTTCTTCTCCTACGAGCAGTACTTC; size: many; J: TRBJ2-7; D: NA; V: TRBV5-5
CDR3: CASSLSGAGYTF; DNA: TGTGCCAGCAGTTTGTCGGGAGCTGGCTACACCTTC; size: few; J: TRBJ1-2; D: NA; V: TRBV28
CDR3: CASTEGLSGTEAFF; DNA: TGTGCCAGCACCGAGGGACTGTCGGGGACTGAAGCTTTCTTT; size: NA; J: TRBJ1-1; D: NA; V: TRBV2
CDR3: CASNGGAAKNIQYF; DNA: TGTGCCAGCAACGGAGGGGCAGCCAAAAACATTCAGTACTTC; size: many; J: TRBJ2-4; D: NA; V: TRBV28
CDR3: CSVDEGYEQYF; DNA: TGCAGCGTTGACGAGGGCTACGAGCAGTACTTC; size: NA; J: TRBJ2-7; D: NA; V: TRBV29-1
CDR3: CASSLKTTSYNEQFF; DNA: TGTGCCAGCAGCCTCAAAACTACATCCTACAATGAGCAGTTCTTC; size: many; J: TRBJ2-1; D: NA; V: TRBV3-1
CDR3: CASSAIDSSSGNSIYF; DNA: TGTGCCAGCAGTGCAATCGACAGTAGCTCTGGAAACTCCATATATTTT; size: NA; J: TRBJ1-3; D: NA; V: TRBV28